The rows below give T cell receptor beta chains drawn from one sample of a study of T cell responses to AZD1222 COVID-19 vaccine. Profiled with immunoSEQ multiplex PCR; TCRdb holds only in-frame clones, not every one. The table has approximately 160,000 clones, roughly nine tenths seen once. The sequences come from peripheral blood, collected on day 0 of AZD1222 vaccination. These receptors all come from an adult in good health. Both conserved end residues are part of each CDR3. Part of the rows lack a size; the others show once, few, many or a class for expanded clones.

size: .; V: TRBV6-5; length: 15; CDR3: CASSARGQVNTEAFF
size: .; V: TRBV6-5; length: 13; CDR3: CASSSTGGAEQYF
size: .; V: TRBV21-1; length: 14; CDR3: CASSKKGLRNEQYF
size: .; V: TRBV2; length: 14; CDR3: CASSGQGRLSGYTF
size: .; V: TRBV5-1; length: 14; CDR3: CASSPEGRNTEAFF
size: .; V: TRBV5-4; length: 14; CDR3: CASSFGSGVLEQYF
size: .; V: TRBV27; length: 15; CDR3: CASSSGQGIDTEAFF
size: once; V: TRBV29-1; length: 13; CDR3: CSVTGQLNTEAFF
size: once; V: TRBV6-5; length: 15; CDR3: CASSYMREPQYEQYF
size: once; V: TRBV9; length: 13; CDR3: CASSPWTGTEAFF
size: once; V: TRBV5-1; length: 20; CDR3: CASSHPGLQLPGKSTGELFF
size: .; V: TRBV5-4; length: 14; CDR3: CASSRGTDQETQYF
size: .; V: TRBV6-2/TRBV6-3; length: 13; CDR3: CASSFGTGYGYTF
size: .; V: TRBV12-3/TRBV12-4; length: 13; CDR3: CASRVSGASPLHF
size: .; V: TRBV4-1; length: 14; CDR3: CASSLPTRTTEAFF
size: .; V: TRBV7-7; length: 15; CDR3: CASSAGQDPYNEQFF
size: .; V: TRBV19; length: 14; CDR3: CASSMGQGLETQYF
size: .; V: TRBV7-6; length: 17; CDR3: CASSLAGRGSGANVLTF
size: .; V: TRBV7-3; length: 14; CDR3: CASSLIGGTDTQYF
size: .; V: TRBV29-1; length: 15; CDR3: CSVEGTGSQIGGYTF
size: .; V: TRBV19; length: 16; CDR3: CASSEPTGLSGNTIYF
size: .; V: TRBV6-5; length: 14; CDR3: CASSYGGGTDTQYF
size: .; V: TRBV3-1/TRBV3-2; length: 17; CDR3: CASSVPSRGRNTGELFF
size: once; V: TRBV2; length: 13; CDR3: CASRLTGGTEAFF
size: .; V: TRBV4-2; length: 14; CDR3: CASSQDRLRDRGTF
size: .; V: TRBV10-3; length: 12; CDR3: CAISPTGNEQFF
size: .; V: TRBV23-1; length: 18; CDR3: CASSPKNPGPQVSYEQYF
size: .; V: TRBV19; length: 12; CDR3: CASNPPGQPQHF
size: .; V: TRBV3-1/TRBV3-2; length: 17; CDR3: CASSPWGRHSGANVLTF
size: .; V: TRBV30; length: 14; CDR3: CAWSKQASNQPQHF
size: once; V: TRBV4-1; length: 15; CDR3: CASSQVGGPSYEQYF
size: .; V: TRBV5-6; length: 14; CDR3: CASTIPSREEKLFF
size: few; V: TRBV15; length: 14; CDR3: CATTRDRVGGELFF
size: .; V: TRBV30; length: 15; CDR3: CAWSVKLGRNSPLHF
size: .; V: TRBV7-2; length: 14; CDR3: CASSWGGGAYEQYF
size: .; V: TRBV7-3; length: 15; CDR3: CASSLSGGLGNEQFF
size: .; V: TRBV7-6; length: 15; CDR3: CASSILGTGTTEAFF
size: .; V: TRBV6-1; length: 14; CDR3: CASSEARTGSEAFF
size: .; V: TRBV21-1; length: 17; CDR3: CASLSTGRLPVSYEQYF
size: .; V: TRBV10-3; length: 12; CDR3: CAISDSSDEQFF
size: .; V: TRBV4-3; length: 15; CDR3: CASSQNGLAGYEQYF
size: .; V: TRBV5-4; length: 13; CDR3: CASSWGDSYEQYF
size: .; V: TRBV2; length: 14; CDR3: CASLLAGSKGEQYF
size: .; V: TRBV18; length: 16; CDR3: CASSPPSGGLSYEQYF
size: .; V: TRBV18; length: 14; CDR3: CASSPDRGLYGYTF
size: .; V: TRBV21-1; length: 16; CDR3: CASSKEEPGAVEKQYF
size: few; V: TRBV6-4; length: 13; CDR3: CASSSGGANEQFF
size: .; V: TRBV11-1; length: 13; CDR3: CASSPERAYEQYF
size: few; V: TRBV13; length: 16; CDR3: CASSPNRGGLANTQYF
size: .; V: TRBV9; length: 16; CDR3: CASSIQEGGMNTEAFF
size: .; V: TRBV10-3; length: 13; CDR3: CATTQASLHEQYF
size: .; V: TRBV9; length: 14; CDR3: CASSVDGRNTEAFF
size: .; V: TRBV7-6; length: 16; CDR3: CASSLPGTGENNEQFF
size: .; V: TRBV6-1; length: 17; CDR3: CASSVDSGPGTLGEQYF